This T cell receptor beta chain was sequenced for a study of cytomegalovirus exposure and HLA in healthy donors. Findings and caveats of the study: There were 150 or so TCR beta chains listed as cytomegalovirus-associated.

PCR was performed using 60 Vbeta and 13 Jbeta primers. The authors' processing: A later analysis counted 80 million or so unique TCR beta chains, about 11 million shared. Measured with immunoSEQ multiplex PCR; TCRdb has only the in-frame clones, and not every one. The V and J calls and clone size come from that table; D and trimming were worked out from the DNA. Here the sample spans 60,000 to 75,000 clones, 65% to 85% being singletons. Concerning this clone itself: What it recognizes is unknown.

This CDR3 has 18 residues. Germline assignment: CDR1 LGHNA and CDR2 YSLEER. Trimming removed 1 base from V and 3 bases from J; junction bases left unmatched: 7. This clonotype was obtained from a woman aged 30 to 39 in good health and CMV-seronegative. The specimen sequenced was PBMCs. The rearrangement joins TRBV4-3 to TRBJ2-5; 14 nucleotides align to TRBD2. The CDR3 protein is CASSQGLAGGRGEETQYF. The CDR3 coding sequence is TGCGCCAGCAGCCAAGGACTAGCGGGAGGGAGGGGCGAAGAGACCCAGTACTTC.